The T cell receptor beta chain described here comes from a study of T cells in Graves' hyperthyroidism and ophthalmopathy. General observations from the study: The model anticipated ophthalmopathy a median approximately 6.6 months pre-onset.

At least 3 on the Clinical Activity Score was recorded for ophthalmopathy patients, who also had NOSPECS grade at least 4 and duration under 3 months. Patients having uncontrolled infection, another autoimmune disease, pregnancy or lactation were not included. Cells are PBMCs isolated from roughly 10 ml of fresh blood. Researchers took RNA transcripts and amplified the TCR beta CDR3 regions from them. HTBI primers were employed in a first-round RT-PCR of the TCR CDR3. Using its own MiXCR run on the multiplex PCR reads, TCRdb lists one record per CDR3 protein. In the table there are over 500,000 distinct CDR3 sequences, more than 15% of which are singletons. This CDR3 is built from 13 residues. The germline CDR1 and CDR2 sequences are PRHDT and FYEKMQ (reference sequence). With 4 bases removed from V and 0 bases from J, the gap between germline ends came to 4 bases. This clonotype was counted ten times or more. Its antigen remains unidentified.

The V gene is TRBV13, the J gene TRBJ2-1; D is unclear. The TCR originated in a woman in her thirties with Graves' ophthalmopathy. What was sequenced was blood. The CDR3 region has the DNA TGTGCCAGCAGCTCGGCCTCCTACAATGAGCAGTTCTTC. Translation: CASSSASYNEQFF.